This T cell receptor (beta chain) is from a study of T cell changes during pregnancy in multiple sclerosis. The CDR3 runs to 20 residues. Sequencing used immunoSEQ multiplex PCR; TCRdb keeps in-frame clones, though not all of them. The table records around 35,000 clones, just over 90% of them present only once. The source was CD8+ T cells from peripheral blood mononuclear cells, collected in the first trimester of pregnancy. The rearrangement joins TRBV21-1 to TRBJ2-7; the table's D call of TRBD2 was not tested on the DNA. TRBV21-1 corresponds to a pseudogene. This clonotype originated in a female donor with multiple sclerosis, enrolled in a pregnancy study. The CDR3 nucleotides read TGTGCCAGCAGCGCCCCCTCCGGGACTAGCGGGATAGCGGGCTCCTACGAGCAGTACTTC. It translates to CASSAPSGTSGIAGSYEQYF.